This record concerns one T cell receptor beta chain sequence. Antigen specificity is unknown. V shed 4 bases, J shed 7 bases, and the junction held 17 bases outside the gene matches. Germline V lookup: CDR1 MNHEY, CDR2 SVGEGT. CDR3 length: 18 residues. Clones were read by immunoSEQ multiplex PCR, and TCRdb kept only the in-frame ones, dropping some. The data show under 55,000 clones, about three quarters seen once. This entry comes from a study of vaccination effects on CD4 cells after COVID-19. Prior to sequencing, the ViraFEST assay stimulated PBMC with viral peptide pools, which expanded the antigen-specific CD4+ T cells. Cells that had been cultured for 10 days were the source of isolated CD4+ T cells. Confirmation by PCR established that the person had SARS-CoV-2 infection between March and December 2020.

The TCR comes from a human donor who had a prior SARS-CoV-2 infection. The V and J genes are TRBV6-2 or TRBV6-3 and TRBJ1-5; 9 nucleotides agree with TRBD1. The sample in question was CD4+ T cells from PBMCs cultured with a peptide pool, obtained before COVID-19 vaccination. CDR3 coding DNA: TGTGCCAGCAGTTCCTGGCGGACGGACAGGGGAGAAGGGCAGCCCCAGCATTTT. The encoded protein is CASSSWRTDRGEGQPQHF.